The table lists the clone carrying this TCR beta chain with a few counts. Its antigen remains unknown. This entry is derived from a study of blood T cells in healthy people across ages. Study-wide results and caveats: Among long-lived donors, naive CD4+ cells were more numerous and diversity higher than in aged donors.

Alongside a J-beta primer mix, a sample-barcoded 5' primer served in a second PCR lasting roughly 7 to 12 cycles. From each sample, at least 2.5 million paired-end reads containing CDR3 were obtained. TCRdb redid the calling of the 5' RACE reads with MiXCR, one entry per CDR3 protein. This table holds 650,000 to 800,000 distinct CDR3 sequences, around 42% found once. Germline CDR1 and CDR2: LNHNV and YYDKDF (reference sequence). J was trimmed by 4 bases and V by 4 bases; bases with no gene match: 9. This CDR3 spans 16 amino acids. Sequencing was carried out using blood. This TCR came from a man in his fifties or sixties in good health. This sequence joins TRBV15 and TRBJ2-1; 8 positions agree with TRBD1. CDR3 region: CATSNTRQGRYNEQFF. The CDR3, as DNA: TGTGCCACCAGCAATACCCGACAGGGGCGTTACAATGAGCAGTTCTTC.